The clone carrying this T cell receptor beta chain was seen only once. Enrollees, about 18 to 90 years old, lived in 24 US areas. These data belong to a study of blood T cell repertoires in COVID-19. Study-level information: PBMCs, B-cell-depleted T cells, or T cells were the source of the cDNA or gDNA that made up the material.

V gave up 4 bases and J gave up 1 base; unmatched junction bases: 5. Looked up from germline, CDR1 is SGDLS and CDR2 is YYNGEE. The CDR3 has 16 residues. The repertoire was sequenced with immunoSEQ multiplex PCR; TCRdb's copy has only in-frame clones and lacks some. The data hold approximately 250,000 clones, with around 88% observed a single time. The source of this sequence is a middle-aged woman with acute COVID-19. The chain uses TRBV9 and TRBJ2-3, with 11 bases matching TRBD2. Sample: PBMCs or T cells enriched from blood (not recorded which). This chain's CDR3 is CASSTSGLAGTDTQYF. The CDR3 coding sequence is TGTGCCAGCAGCACCTCGGGACTAGCGGGCACAGATACGCAGTATTTT.